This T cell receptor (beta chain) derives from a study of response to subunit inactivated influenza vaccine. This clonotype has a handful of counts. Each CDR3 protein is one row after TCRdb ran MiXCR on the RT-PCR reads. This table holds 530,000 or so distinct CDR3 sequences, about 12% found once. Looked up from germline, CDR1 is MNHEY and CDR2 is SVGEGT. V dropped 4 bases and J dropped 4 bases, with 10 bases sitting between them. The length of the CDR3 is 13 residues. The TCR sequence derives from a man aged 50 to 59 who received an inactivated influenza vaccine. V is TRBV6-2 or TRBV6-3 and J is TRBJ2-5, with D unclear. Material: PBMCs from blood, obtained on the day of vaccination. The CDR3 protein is CASSSRTRETQYF. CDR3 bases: TGTGCCAGCAGTTCCAGGACCCGAGAGACCCAGTACTTC.